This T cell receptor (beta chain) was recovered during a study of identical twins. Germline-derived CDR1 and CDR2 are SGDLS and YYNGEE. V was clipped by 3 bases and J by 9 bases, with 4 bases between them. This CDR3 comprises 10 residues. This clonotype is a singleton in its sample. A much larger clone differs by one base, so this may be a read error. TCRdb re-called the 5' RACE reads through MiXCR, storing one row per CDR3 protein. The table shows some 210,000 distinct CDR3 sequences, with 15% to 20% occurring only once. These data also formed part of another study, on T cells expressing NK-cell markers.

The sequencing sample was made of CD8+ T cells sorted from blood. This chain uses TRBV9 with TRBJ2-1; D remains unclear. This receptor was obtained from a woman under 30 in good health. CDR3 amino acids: CASSGCEQFF. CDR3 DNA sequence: TGTGCCAGCAGCGGGTGTGAGCAGTTCTTC. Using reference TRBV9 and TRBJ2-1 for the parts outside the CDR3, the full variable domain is DSGVTQTPKHLITATGQRVTLRCSPRSGDLSVYWYQQSLDQGLQFLIQYYNGEERAKGNILERFSAQQFPDLHSELNLSSLELGDSALYFCASSGCEQFFGPGTRLTVL.